This section outlines one TCR beta chain sequence together with its context. The data stem from a study of blood T cells in healthy people across ages. A second PCR of 7 to 11 cycles used a sample-barcoded 5' primer and a J-beta primer mix. TCRdb itself ran the 5' RACE reads through MiXCR, one entry per CDR3 protein. The table includes approximately 580,000 distinct CDR3 sequences, about 25% detected once. These data also featured in a second study, about T cells of mothers and their children. That paper adds: Normalized overlap was always slightly, never significantly, higher in related than unrelated mother-child pairs.

The receptor was isolated from a boy between 10 and 17 years old in good health. The sample comprised blood.

Here the CDR3 reads CSIGTGGYEKLFF. The CDR3 bases are TGCAGTATAGGGACAGGGGGATACGAAAAACTGTTTTTT. The genes are TRBV20-1 and TRBJ1-4, with 11 bases identical to TRBD1. The CDR3 length is 13 residues. The germline V gene encodes CDR1 DFQATT and CDR2 SNEGSKA (reference sequence). Trimming removed 8 bases from V and 8 bases from J; junction bases left unmatched: 7.